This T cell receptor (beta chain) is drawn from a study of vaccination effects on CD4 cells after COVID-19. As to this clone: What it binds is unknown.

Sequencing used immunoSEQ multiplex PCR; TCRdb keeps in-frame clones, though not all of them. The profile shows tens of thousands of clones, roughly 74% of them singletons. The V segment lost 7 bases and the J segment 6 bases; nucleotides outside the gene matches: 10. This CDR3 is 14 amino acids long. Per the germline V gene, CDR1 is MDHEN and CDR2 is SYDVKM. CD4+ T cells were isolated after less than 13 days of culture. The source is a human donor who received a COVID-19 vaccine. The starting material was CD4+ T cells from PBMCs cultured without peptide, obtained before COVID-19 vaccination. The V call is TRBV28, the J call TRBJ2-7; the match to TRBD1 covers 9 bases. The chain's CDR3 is CASKGGTGSGEQYF. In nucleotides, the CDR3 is TGTGCCAGCAAGGGTGGGACAGGGTCTGGCGAGCAGTACTTC.